This entry features one TCR beta chain sequence. V was cut by 1 base and J by 1 base, with 8 bases left in between. This CDR3 region has 15 residues. Germline V gene sequence: CDR1 SQVTM, CDR2 ANQGSEA. The data originate from a study of T cells in Graves' hyperthyroidism and ophthalmopathy. Study-wide context: The initial diagnosis was the point when peripheral blood was collected, ahead of any treatment.

There were TCR beta CDR3 regions amplified from RNA transcripts. HTBI primers were used for first-round RT-PCR of the TCR CDR3. TCRdb analysed the multiplex PCR reads with MiXCR anew, one entry per CDR3 protein. This table has hundreds of thousands of distinct CDR3 sequences, approximately 18% appearing once. The sample consisted of blood. J is TRBJ2-6 and V is TRBV29-1, with D possibly TRBD2 on 5 matching bases. This TCR was recovered from a woman aged 50 to 60 with Graves' hyperthyroidism that later progressed to Graves' ophthalmopathy. The CDR3 nucleotides are TGCAGCGTTGAAGGGACGGGGTCTGGGGCCAACGTCCTGACTTTC. Translation gives CSVEGTGSGANVLTF.